This T cell receptor (beta chain) was identified in a study of blood T cells in healthy people across ages. The CDR3 is 12 residues long. V lost 5 bases and J lost 12, with 16 bases in between. CDR1 is MDHEN, CDR2 SYDVKM, per germline. This clonotype was counted between two and nine times. Antigen unknown. Primers used in a second PCR of roughly 6 to 12 cycles were a sample-barcoded 5' primer and a J-beta primer mix. TCRdb re-derived calls from the 5' RACE reads in MiXCR, one entry per CDR3 protein. Of about a million distinct CDR3 sequences listed, 45% to 50% are singletons. Points from the study as a whole: Among long-lived donors, naive CD4+ cells were more numerous and diversity higher than in aged donors.

The chain uses TRBV28 and TRBJ1-2; D may be TRBD1 (6 bases). This clonotype originated in a man younger than 45 in good health. The sample consisted of blood. CDR3 coding DNA: TGTGCCAGCAGTCCATGGGACAAGGATCACACCTTC. Its translation: CASSPWDKDHTF.